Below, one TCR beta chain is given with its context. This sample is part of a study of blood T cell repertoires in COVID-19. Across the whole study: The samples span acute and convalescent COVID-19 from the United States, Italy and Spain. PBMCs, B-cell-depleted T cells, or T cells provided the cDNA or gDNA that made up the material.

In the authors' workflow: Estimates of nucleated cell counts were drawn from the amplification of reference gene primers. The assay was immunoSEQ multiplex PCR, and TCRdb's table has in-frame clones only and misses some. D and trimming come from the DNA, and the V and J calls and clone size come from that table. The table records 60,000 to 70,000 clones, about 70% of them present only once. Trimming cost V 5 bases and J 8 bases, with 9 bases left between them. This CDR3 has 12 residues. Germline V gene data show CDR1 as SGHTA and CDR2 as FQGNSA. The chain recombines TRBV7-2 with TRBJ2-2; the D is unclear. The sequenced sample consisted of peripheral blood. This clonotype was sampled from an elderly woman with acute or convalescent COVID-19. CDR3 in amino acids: CASSAVKGELFF. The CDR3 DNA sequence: TGTGCCAGCAGCGCGGTTAAGGGGGAGCTGTTTTTT.